A selection of T cell receptor beta chains follows, all from one sample in a study of cytomegalovirus exposure and HLA in healthy donors. The data were produced by immunoSEQ multiplex PCR, yet TCRdb's version contains in-frame clones alone and is incomplete. This sample has more than 150,000 clones, with about 86% found just once. Sequencing was performed on PBMCs. The receptors stem from a woman in her twenties or thirties in good health and CMV-seronegative. CDR3s include the opening cysteine and the closing phenylalanine or tryptophan. The order of the fields is CDR3 protein, CDR3 DNA, CDR3 length, V gene, J gene, D gene. A D gene is named only where the DNA matches it firmly.

CDR3: CASSQVLAAGELFF
DNA: TGTGCCAGCTCACAAGTACTTGCGGCCGGGGAGCTGTTTTTT
length: 14
V: TRBV18
J: TRBJ2-2
D: NA

CDR3: CASSRTGDRGETQYF
DNA: TGTGCCAGCAGCCGGACAGGGGACAGGGGAGAGACCCAGTACTTC
length: 15
V: TRBV7-3
J: TRBJ2-5
D: TRBD1

CDR3: CASRSGDRRPQIEAFF
DNA: TGCGCCAGCAGGTCCGGAGACAGGCGCCCCCAGATTGAAGCTTTCTTT
length: 16
V: TRBV5-1
J: TRBJ1-1
D: NA

CDR3: CASSLSLNTEAFF
DNA: TGTGCCAGCAGTCTTAGTCTGAACACTGAAGCTTTCTTT
length: 13
V: TRBV27
J: TRBJ1-1
D: NA

CDR3: CASSVDAGYQSGNTIYF
DNA: TGTGCCAGCAGTGTGGATGCCGGGTATCAATCCGGAAACACCATATATTTT
length: 17
V: TRBV2
J: TRBJ1-3
D: NA

CDR3: CASSSGGDYGYTF
DNA: TGTGCCAGCTCTTCGGGGGGGGACTATGGCTACACCTTC
length: 13
V: TRBV18
J: TRBJ1-2
D: NA

CDR3: CASSVAVAGVEFF
DNA: TGTGCCAGCAGCGTAGCTGTTGCGGGAGTCGAGTTCTTC
length: 13
V: TRBV9
J: TRBJ2-1
D: TRBD2

CDR3: CASRRQGNTDTQYF
DNA: TGTGCCAGTAGAAGACAGGGGAACACAGATACGCAGTATTTT
length: 14
V: TRBV19
J: TRBJ2-3
D: TRBD1

CDR3: CASSTQGRSNYGYTF
DNA: TGCGCCAGCAGCACTCAGGGGAGATCTAACTATGGCTACACCTTC
length: 15
V: TRBV5-1
J: TRBJ1-2
D: NA

CDR3: CASSLASGHRTDTQYF
DNA: TGTGCCAGCAGCTTAGCTAGCGGACATCGCACAGATACGCAGTATTTT
length: 16
V: TRBV7-9
J: TRBJ2-3
D: NA

CDR3: CASRKLGGGEQYF
DNA: TGTGCCAGCAGGAAGCTCGGGGGGGGCGAGCAGTACTTC
length: 13
V: TRBV28
J: TRBJ2-7
D: TRBD2

CDR3: CASSLRGFLNQPQHF
DNA: TGTGCCAGCAGTTTACGGGGATTTCTCAATCAGCCCCAGCATTTT
length: 15
V: TRBV28
J: TRBJ1-5
D: NA

CDR3: CASSLLLAGTDTQYF
DNA: TGTGCCAGCAGCTTACTACTAGCGGGCACAGATACGCAGTATTTT
length: 15
V: TRBV11-2
J: TRBJ2-3
D: TRBD2

CDR3: CASSEWGGRYSQYF
DNA: TGTGCCAGCAGTGAGTGGGGCGGGAGGTACAGTCAGTACTTC
length: 14
V: TRBV6-1
J: TRBJ2-4
D: TRBD2

CDR3: CASREQGAGGYTF
DNA: TGTGCCAGCAGGGAACAGGGGGCGGGCGGCTACACCTTC
length: 13
V: TRBV2
J: TRBJ1-2
D: TRBD1

CDR3: CASSFKGLAGFYEQYF
DNA: TGTGCCAGCAGTTTTAAGGGACTAGCGGGATTCTACGAGCAGTACTTC
length: 16
V: TRBV27
J: TRBJ2-7
D: TRBD2

CDR3: CASYGATNEKLFF
DNA: TGTGCCAGTTATGGAGCAACTAATGAAAAACTGTTTTTT
length: 13
V: TRBV7-9
J: TRBJ1-4
D: NA

CDR3: CASSGTGKRFTEAFF
DNA: TGTGCCAGCAGCGGGACAGGGAAACGTTTCACTGAAGCTTTCTTT
length: 15
V: TRBV5-4
J: TRBJ1-1
D: TRBD1